The 28 T cell receptor beta chains given below trace back to one sample, sequenced in a study. TCRdb re-called the RT-PCR reads through MiXCR, storing one row per CDR3 protein. The sample lists fewer than 800,000 distinct CDR3 sequences, 14% occurring once. The sample comprised memory CD4+ T cells from blood. These receptors all come from a female donor in good health, serving as a healthy control.

This chain links TRBV20-1 with TRBJ1-5, with unresolved D. Germline CDR1 reads DFQATT; CDR2 reads SNEGSKA (reference sequence). The germline V and J ends were trimmed by 0 bases and 8 bases, with 8 bases remaining between them. The CDR3 length is 12 residues. Here the CDR3 DNA reads TGCAGTGCTAGAGATGCTGGGGAGCCCCAGCATTTT. Its protein product is CSARDAGEPQHF.

The sample holds many counts of this clonotype. V usage is TRBV10-3 and J usage is TRBJ2-5; 7 nucleotides agree with TRBD2. Unmatched junction bases numbered 12, after V lost 6 bases and J lost 2 bases. From germline, CDR1 is ENHRY and CDR2 SYGVKD. The CDR3 has 16 residues. The CDR3 coding sequence is TGTGCCATCAGCGAACAGCGGGGAGGAGGGCAAGAGACCCAGTACTTC. This gives the protein CAISEQRGGGQETQYF.

The rearrangement uses TRBV20-1 and TRBJ1-1; D is ambiguous. Trimming pared 6 bases from V and 1 base from J, leaving 12 bases between. This CDR3 region has 13 residues. The germline V gene has CDR1 DFQATT and CDR2 SNEGSKA (reference sequence). The CDR3 DNA follows: TGCAGTGCGCCACAGCCGGGGAACACTGAAGCTTTCTTT. Translated: CSAPQPGNTEAFF.

The V and J genes are TRBV27 and TRBJ1-1, with 8 bases fitting TRBD1. This CDR3 is 14 amino acids long. Germline V gives CDR1 MNHEY, CDR2 SMNVEV (reference sequence). Germline trimming cut 1 base from V and 8 bases from J; bases unmatched to any gene: 6. CDR3 in DNA: TGTGCCAGCAGTTTATTCCCTCGGACAGGGGAAGCTTTCTTT. Amino acids: CASSLFPRTGEAFF.

This clonotype was detected ten times or more. The chain has TRBV7-2 and TRBJ2-5, with D possibly being TRBD2 (7 bases). Germline V gene sequence: CDR1 SGHTA, CDR2 FQGNSA. The CDR3 consists of 17 residues. V lost 4 bases and J 4 bases, leaving 22 bases between the germline ends. CDR3 in DNA: TGTGCCAGCAGCTCCAGGGGAGGAGCGGGAAGTGGAGAGACCCAGTACTTC. Encoded protein: CASSSRGGAGSGETQYF.

This clonotype was seen a handful of times. J is TRBJ1-1 and V is TRBV5-1; 7 positions match TRBD1. The trim removed 3 bases at V and 0 bases at J, leaving 8 bases unmatched. The germline V gene encodes CDR1 SGHRS and CDR2 YFSETQ. This CDR3 has 16 residues. DNA for the CDR3: TGCGCCAGCAGCTCGGGACAGTTAAGGGTGAACACTGAAGCTTTCTTT. Its translation: CASSSGQLRVNTEAFF. The variable domain in full, with the rest retrieved from reference TRBV5-1 and TRBJ1-1, is KAGVTQTPRYLIKTRGQQVTLSCSPISGHRSVSWYQQTPGQGLQFLFEYFSETQRNKGNFPGRFSGRQFSNSRSEMNVSTLELGDSALYLCASSSGQLRVNTEAFFGQGTRLTVV.

The rearrangement links TRBV20-1 to TRBJ1-1, with D tentatively TRBD1 (5 bases). This CDR3 contains 11 residues. Germline V gene data show CDR1 as DFQATT and CDR2 as SNEGSKA (reference sequence). Between the trimmed V and J ends, which lost 0 bases and 8 bases, there was a span of 7 bases. The CDR3 is CSARDHREAFF. CDR3 nucleotide sequence: TGCAGTGCTAGAGACCACAGGGAAGCTTTCTTT.

In regard to this clonotype: A read error may explain this, as a much larger clone is one base away. V gene TRBV15 combines with J gene TRBJ2-7, with 7 bases lining up with TRBD2. The CDR3 runs to 15 residues. Germline CDR1 is LNHNV and CDR2 is YYDKDF (reference sequence). For the CDR3, the DNA is TGTGACACCAGCAGGGAGGGACTACCCTCCTACGAGCAGTACTTC. Amino acid sequence: CDTSREGLPSYEQYF.

In its sample, this clonotype was seen many times. In DNA form, the CDR3 reads TGCGCCAGCAGGGGGGACGCAGATACGCAGTATTTT. It yields the protein CASRGDADTQYF. The chain employs TRBV5-1 and TRBJ2-3; D might be TRBD1 or TRBD2, each matching 5 bases. This CDR3 is 12 amino acids long. Between the trimmed V and J ends, which lost 5 bases and 4 bases, there was a span of 8 bases. From germline, CDR1 is SGHRS and CDR2 YFSETQ. Full variable domain (missing parts from reference TRBV5-1 and TRBJ2-3): KAGVTQTPRYLIKTRGQQVTLSCSPISGHRSVSWYQQTPGQGLQFLFEYFSETQRNKGNFPGRFSGRQFSNSRSEMNVSTLELGDSALYLCASRGDADTQYFGPGTRLTVL.

This clonotype was detected only once. The chain has TRBV11-2 and TRBJ1-1; D call uncertain. CDR1 is SGHAT and CDR2 is FQNNGV in the germline V gene. The CDR3 has 14 residues. Trimming pared 2 bases from V and 1 base from J, leaving 8 bases between. CDR3 bases: TGTGCCAGCAGCTTATTAAGACAGAACACTGAAGCTTTCTTT. Protein: CASSLLRQNTEAFF.

This chain joins TRBV24-1 and TRBJ2-1; no definite D call. The V and J ends lost 1 base and 6 bases respectively, with 9 bases between them. The CDR3 extends over 14 amino acids. CDR1 is KGHDR, CDR2 SFDVKD, per germline. CDR3 nucleotides: TGTGCCACCAGTGATTTCGGAGTGAGCAATGAGCAGTTCTTC. It yields the protein CATSDFGVSNEQFF.

The chain employs TRBV6-6 and TRBJ1-5; TRBD1 might be the D (5 bases). V gave up 2 bases and J gave up 3 bases, with 8 bases separating them. This CDR3 region has 14 residues. In germline, CDR1 is MNHNY, CDR2 SVGAGI (reference sequence). The CDR3 DNA reads TGTGCCAGCAGTTACGAGGGGAACAATCAGCCCCAGCATTTT. As protein: CASSYEGNNQPQHF.

The table lists this clonotype with many counts. This chain links TRBV20-1 with TRBJ2-7; D perhaps matches TRBD1 (5 bases). CDR3 size: 13 residues. The germline V gene encodes CDR1 DFQATT and CDR2 SNEGSKA (reference sequence). Trimming stripped 4 bases from V and 4 bases from J, with 14 bases between. The CDR3 DNA is TGCAGTGCTACTCGGACAAGCACTTACGAGCAGTACTTC. Translating gives CSATRTSTYEQYF.

This clonotype has a count of ten or more. The chain joins TRBV27 to TRBJ1-5; 7 nucleotides match TRBD1. There are 16 residues in the CDR3. Germline V CDR1 and CDR2: MNHEY, SMNVEV (reference sequence). Trimming at V came to 3 bases and at J to 0 bases, leaving 5 bases not matched to a gene. CDR3 bases: TGTGCCAGCAGTTTGGCACAGGGGAGTAGCAATCAGCCCCAGCATTTT. Its translation is CASSLAQGSSNQPQHF.

Concerning this clonotype itself: A clone one base away is much larger, so this may be a read error. The chain couples TRBV29-1 to TRBJ1-2; tentatively, D is TRBD1 (6 bases). Germline V CDR1 and CDR2: SQVTM, ANQGSEA. Trimming cost V 6 bases and J 8 bases, with 16 bases left between them. The CDR3 covers 12 residues. CDR3 nucleotide sequence: TGCAGCGTCTCGAAGGGGGATAGCGGCTACACCTTC. Amino acids: CSVSKGDSGYTF.

This clonotype was seen more than once but under ten times. The CDR3 DNA reads as TGTGCCAGCAGCTTTGGGGAGAAGAACACTGAAGCTTTCTTT. It yields the protein CASSFGEKNTEAFF. The chain uses TRBV12-3 or TRBV12-4 and TRBJ1-1, with D hard to call. There are 14 residues in the CDR3. Trimming shortened V by 6 bases and J by 1 base, and 12 bases separated the two germline ends.

This chain joins TRBV7-9 and TRBJ1-3; 10 positions agree with TRBD1. Germline V gene data show CDR1 as SEHNR and CDR2 as FQNEAQ (reference sequence). There are 17 residues in the CDR3. V was clipped by 1 base and J by 0 bases; unmatched bases: 3. The CDR3 DNA is TGTGCCAGCAGCTTAGGGACAGGGGGAAGCTCTGGAAACACCATATATTTT. This sequence encodes CASSLGTGGSSGNTIYF. Drawing the rest from reference TRBV7-9 and TRBJ1-3, the complete variable domain is DTGVSQNPRHKITKRGQNVTFRCDPISEHNRLYWYRQTLGQGPEFLTYFQNEAQLEKSRLLSDRFSAERPKGSFSTLEIQRTEQGDSAMYLCASSLGTGGSSGNTIYFGEGSWLTVV.

The chain joins TRBV28 to TRBJ1-1, with no clear D. Germline V lookup: CDR1 MDHEN, CDR2 SYDVKM. Trimming took off 6 bases at V and 4 bases at J, with 15 bases between the two ends. The CDR3 runs 14 residues. The CDR3 nucleotides read TGTGCCAGCAGATCGGTATTGATCCTCACTGAAGCTTTCTTT. The encoded protein is CASRSVLILTEAFF. The variable domain in full, completed from reference TRBV28 and TRBJ1-1, reads DVKVTQSSRYLVKRTGEKVFLECVQDMDHENMFWYRQDPGLGLRLIYFSYDVKMKEKGDIPEGYSVSREKKERFSLILESASTNQTSMYLCASRSVLILTEAFFGQGTRLTVV.

This clonotype has only a few counts. V gene TRBV19 combines with J gene TRBJ2-3; a weak D match, TRBD2 (5 bases). V lost 7 bases to trimming and J lost 4 bases, with 15 bases between them. Germline-derived CDR1 and CDR2 are LNHDA and SQIVND (reference sequence). This CDR3 spans 14 amino acids. The CDR3 sequence: CASTQTGWSDTQYF. CDR3 in DNA: TGTGCCAGTACCCAAACGGGGTGGTCAGATACGCAGTATTTT.

The J gene is TRBJ2-7, the V gene TRBV6-1, with 9 positions matching TRBD1. Trimming removed 0 bases from V and 6 bases from J; junction bases left unmatched: 6. CDR1 MNHNS and CDR2 SASEGT come from the germline V gene. CDR3 length: 15 residues. The CDR3 DNA follows: TGTGCCAGCAGTGAAGCGAGGACAGGGGTAAGCGAGCAGTACTTC. Protein sequence: CASSEARTGVSEQYF.

The V call is TRBV24-1, the J call TRBJ2-5; D ambiguous. The germline V gene encodes CDR1 KGHDR and CDR2 SFDVKD. Trimming left V 3 bases short and J 7 bases short, with 5 bases between. This CDR3 spans 11 amino acids. CDR3 amino acids: CATSDIGTQYF. DNA for the CDR3: TGTGCCACCAGTGATATAGGGACCCAGTACTTC.

This clonotype was seen only a few times. The chain links TRBV20-1 to TRBJ2-3; D uncertain. The germline V gene has CDR1 DFQATT and CDR2 SNEGSKA (reference sequence). With 5 bases removed from V and 4 bases from J, the gap between germline ends came to 10 bases. The CDR3 consists of 12 residues. CDR3 in DNA: TGCAGTGCTTTACCTCCCTCAGATACGCAGTATTTT. Protein product: CSALPPSDTQYF.

The CDR3 loop reads CASSTVESGQGNVQYF. CDR3 DNA: TGTGCCAGCAGCACAGTGGAGTCTGGACAGGGGAATGTGCAGTATTTT. The chain employs TRBV7-2 and TRBJ2-3; 9 nucleotides agree with TRBD1. The V and J ends lost 5 bases and 11 bases, in that order; junction bases with no gene match: 17. CDR3 size: 16 residues. Germline V CDR1 and CDR2: SGHTA, FQGNSA.

This chain connects TRBV20-1 to TRBJ1-1; perhaps TRBD1 as D (6 bases). Trimming took off 5 bases at V and 0 bases at J, with 13 bases between the two ends. This CDR3 has 14 residues. Looked up from germline, CDR1 is DFQATT and CDR2 is SNEGSKA (reference sequence). The CDR3 DNA sequence: TGCAGTGCTGTGGGGGGCTTGGTGAACACTGAAGCTTTCTTT. This sequence encodes CSAVGGLVNTEAFF.

The genes are TRBV28 and TRBJ1-1; weak D call: TRBD1 (5 bases). Germline CDR1 is MDHEN and CDR2 is SYDVKM. V was clipped by 3 bases and J by 10 bases, with 12 bases between them. The CDR3 is made up of 12 amino acids. CDR3 coding DNA: TGTGCCAGCAGTTTGGCGGGGCAGGGAGCTTTCTTT. Translating it yields CASSLAGQGAFF. Using reference TRBV28 and TRBJ1-1 for the parts outside the CDR3, the full variable domain is DVKVTQSSRYLVKRTGEKVFLECVQDMDHENMFWYRQDPGLGLRLIYFSYDVKMKEKGDIPEGYSVSREKKERFSLILESASTNQTSMYLCASSLAGQGAFFGQGTRLTVV.

This clonotype was counted a single time. V usage is TRBV5-5 and J usage is TRBJ1-4; unclear D gene. Per the germline V gene, CDR1 is SGHKS and CDR2 is YYEKEE (reference sequence). Trimming took off 0 bases at V and 8 bases at J, with 5 bases between the two ends. The CDR3 is made up of 12 amino acids. CDR3: CASSLAPEKLFF. DNA for the CDR3: TGTGCCAGCAGCTTGGCCCCGGAAAAACTGTTTTTT.

V gene TRBV20-1 combines with J gene TRBJ1-6; D possibly corresponds to TRBD1 (5 bases). Germline-derived CDR1 and CDR2 are DFQATT and SNEGSKA (reference sequence). This CDR3 contains 12 residues. Trimming took 7 bases from V and 6 from J, leaving 10 bases between them. The CDR3 region is CSGQGTNSPLHF. The DNA of the CDR3 is TGCAGTGGGCAGGGTACTAATTCACCCCTCCACTTT.

This clonotype was seen at least ten times. V usage is TRBV7-2 and J usage is TRBJ1-1; TRBD1 is a possible D gene (6 bases). The CDR3 is made up of 13 amino acids. V shed 8 bases and J shed 4 bases, with 14 bases lying between them. CDR1 is SGHTA, CDR2 FQGNSA, per germline. The CDR3 sequence is CASANVRGTEAFF. In nucleotides, the CDR3 is TGTGCCAGCGCAAATGTCAGGGGCACTGAAGCTTTCTTT.